This TCR beta chain was identified in a study of CD8 T cells in ankylosing spondylitis. Note on this clonotype: Its antigen is unknown.

Study outcomes and limitations: Typical of ankylosing spondylitis blood, it appeared, was a TCR beta motif of fewer than 10 highly homologous variants.

TCRdb fed the 5' RACE reads into MiXCR, producing one record per CDR3 protein. This sample has more than 150,000 distinct CDR3 sequences; about 13% occur once, and the top ten carry about 15%. The CDR3 consists of 10 residues. Germline V lookup: CDR1 MGHDK, CDR2 SYGVNS. The ends were cut back, 7 bases at V and 6 bases at J, with 3 bases in the middle. Sequenced: blood, either unsorted or a sorted T cell fraction (not recorded which). This chain links TRBV25-1 with TRBJ2-2; D remains ambiguous. The receptor's source is a male donor with ankylosing spondylitis or in good health (not recorded which). This CDR3 reads CASMAGELFF. The CDR3, as DNA: TGTGCCAGCATGGCCGGGGAGCTGTTTTTT.